This passage covers 32 T cell receptor beta chains from one sample sequenced in a study of cytomegalovirus exposure and HLA in healthy donors. PCR amplification relied on 60 Vbeta primers (plus 13 Jbeta primers). Clones were sequenced by immunoSEQ multiplex PCR, and TCRdb holds only the in-frame ones, with some missing. The table has about 120,000 clones, more than 60% seen once. Material: PBMCs. The receptors were gathered from a woman between 35 and 50 years old in good health and CMV-seropositive.

The chain has TRBV7-2 and TRBJ2-2; D call uncertain. V dropped 7 bases and J dropped 4 bases, with 10 bases sitting between them. This CDR3 is built from 13 residues. From germline, CDR1 is SGHTA and CDR2 FQGNSA. The CDR3 region is CASIPSGTGELFF. CDR3 nucleotides: TGTGCCAGCATCCCTTCGGGCACCGGGGAGCTGTTTTTT. Using reference TRBV7-2 and TRBJ2-2 for the parts outside the CDR3, the full variable domain is GAGVSQSPSNKVTEKGKDVELRCDPISGHTALYWYRQSLGQGLEFLIYFQGNSAPDKSGLPSDRFSAERTGGSVSTLTIQRTQQEDSAVYLCASIPSGTGELFFGEGSRLTVL.

With regard to this clone: Other DNA variants within this sample encode the same CDR3. The chain uses TRBV7-8 and TRBJ2-1; 11 positions match TRBD2. The V gene's germline CDR1 is SGHVS and CDR2 FQNEAQ. The CDR3 spans 16 residues. The ends lost 2 bases at V and 6 bases at J; junction bases unmatched: 6. Here the CDR3 reads CASSLTGTSGGNEQFF. The DNA for the CDR3 is TGTGCCAGCAGCTTAACCGGGACTAGCGGAGGCAATGAGCAGTTCTTC. The full variable domain, completed using reference TRBV7-8 and TRBJ2-1, is GAGVSQSPRYKVAKRGQDVALRCDPISGHVSLFWYQQALGQGPEFLTYFQNEAQLDKSGLPSDRFFAERPEGSVSTLKIQRTQQEDSAVYLCASSLTGTSGGNEQFFGPGTRLTVL.

The rearrangement joins TRBV11-2 to TRBJ2-5; D uncertain. The assigned J gene may be wrong: the sequence end matches TRBJ2-7 better. The length of the CDR3 is 12 residues. Germline values: CDR1 SGHAT, CDR2 FQNNGV. CDR3 loop: CASSLPDYEQYF. As DNA, the CDR3 is TGTGCCAGCAGCCTTCCTGACTACGAGCAGTACTTC.

This clone was detected a few times. The gene calls are TRBV10-1 and TRBJ2-5, with 7 bases that match TRBD2. From germline, CDR1 is WNHNN and CDR2 SYGVQD (reference sequence). There are 14 residues in the CDR3. V was pared by 4 bases and J by 4 bases, with 6 bases of the junction left unmatched. CDR3: CASSAGGRSETQYF. The DNA of the CDR3 is TGCGCCAGCAGTGCGGGGGGAAGATCAGAGACCCAGTACTTC.

CDR3 loop: CASSLTGTGELFF. DNA for the CDR3: TGTGCCAGCAGCTTAACAGGCACCGGGGAGCTGTTTTTT. The chain carries TRBV7-2 and TRBJ2-2; a weak D match, TRBD1 (5 bases). CDR3 length: 13 residues. CDR1 SGHTA and CDR2 FQGNSA come from the germline V gene. V was pared by 2 bases and J by 4 bases, with 5 bases between.

This clone was observed a handful of times. The DNA of the CDR3 is TGTGCCTGGAGCGCCGGGGGAGGAACTGGCTACACCTTC. As protein: CAWSAGGGTGYTF. This chain joins TRBV30 and TRBJ1-2; tentatively, D is TRBD1 (5 bases). CDR3 length: 13 residues. The V end lost 3 bases, the J end lost 7 bases, and 15 bases lay between the germline ends. The germline V gene has CDR1 GTSNPN and CDR2 SVGIG (reference sequence).

Note on this clone: This clone may be a read error of a much larger clone one base away. The CDR3 nucleotides read TGTGCCAGCAGCTTACAGGAGAACACTGAAGCTTTCTTT. The encoded protein is CASSLQENTEAFF. The chain couples TRBV11-2 to TRBJ1-1, with D unresolved. The CDR3 spans 13 residues. V gave up 2 bases and J gave up 1 base, with 5 bases separating them. CDR1 and CDR2 from the germline V gene are SGHAT and FQNNGV.

The rearrangement joins TRBV4-1 to TRBJ2-3; TRBD2 aligns across 11 bases. Germline-derived CDR1 and CDR2 are MGHRA and YSYEKL. The CDR3 has 17 residues. The junction had 7 bases not matched to a gene; V was cut back by 0 bases and J by 5 bases. The CDR3 sequence is CASSQDPTSGGGDTQYF. The CDR3 DNA reads as TGCGCCAGCAGCCAAGACCCTACTAGCGGGGGCGGAGATACGCAGTATTTT.

The chain employs TRBV5-1 and TRBJ1-1, with D possibly being TRBD1 (5 bases). V gave up 3 bases and J gave up 0 bases, with 9 bases separating them. The germline CDR1 and CDR2 sequences are SGHRS and YFSETQ. The CDR3 loop spans 14 amino acids. CDR3 nucleotide sequence: TGCGCCAGCAGCTCGGACATCATGAACACTGAAGCTTTCTTT. Protein sequence: CASSSDIMNTEAFF.

The chain links TRBV9 to TRBJ2-3; 9 nucleotides align to TRBD2. The CDR3 length is 15 residues. V shed 2 bases and J 4 bases; nucleotides not matched to a gene: 5. Germline V gene lookup returns CDR1 SGDLS and CDR2 YYNGEE. The CDR3: CASSVSAGGPDTQYF. DNA of the CDR3: TGTGCCAGCAGCGTGTCTGCGGGAGGGCCAGATACGCAGTATTTT.

V is TRBV19 and J is TRBJ1-6, with 9 positions matching TRBD1. The CDR3 runs 19 residues. Germline CDR1 and CDR2: LNHDA and SQIVND (reference sequence). V was pared by 4 bases and J by 9 bases, with 19 bases of the junction left unmatched. The CDR3 reads CASSSRGLGQGSYGSPLHF. The CDR3 nucleotides are TGTGCCAGTAGTAGTCGGGGACTGGGACAGGGTTCCTACGGTTCACCCCTCCACTTT. The entire variable domain, with the rest obtained from reference TRBV19 and TRBJ1-6, is as follows: DGGITQSPKYLFRKEGQNVTLSCEQNLNHDAMYWYRQDPGQGLRLIYYSQIVNDFQKGDIAEGYSVSREKKESFPLTVTSAQKNPTAFYLCASSSRGLGQGSYGSPLHFGNGTRLTVT.

The gene calls are TRBV4-3 and TRBJ1-4; no clear D gene. Germline V lookup: CDR1 LGHNA, CDR2 YSLEER. The CDR3 covers 15 residues. V dropped 4 bases and J dropped 5 bases, with 14 bases sitting between them. CDR3 in amino acids: CASSPTRNLNEKLFF. CDR3 coding DNA: TGCGCCAGCAGCCCTACCAGGAACCTCAATGAAAAACTGTTTTTT.

This rearrangement joins TRBV27 to TRBJ2-7; 12 bases fit TRBD2. CDR1 and CDR2 (germline): MNHEY, SMNVEV (reference sequence). The CDR3 totals 15 residues. V shed 6 bases, J shed 0 bases, and the junction held 3 bases outside the gene matches. CDR3 sequence: CASSASGGDSYEQYF. In nucleotides, the CDR3 is TGTGCCAGCAGCGCTAGCGGGGGGGACTCCTACGAGCAGTACTTC.

This clone was found a few times. The rearrangement uses TRBV18 and TRBJ2-1; TRBD1 matches 10 bases. J was trimmed by 6 bases and V by 6 bases; bases with no gene match: 2. The CDR3 is 13 residues long. Per the germline V gene, CDR1 is KGHSH and CDR2 is LQKENI. CDR3 nucleotides: TGTGCCAGCTCTTGGGACAGGGGCAATGAGCAGTTCTTC. This sequence encodes CASSWDRGNEQFF.

CDR3 sequence: CASSLNNGYTF. The CDR3 DNA reads as TGTGCCAGCAGCTTAAATAATGGCTACACCTTC. The chain is built from TRBV5-6 and TRBJ1-2; no clear D gene. CDR3 length equals 11 residues. Trimming took 2 bases from V and 6 from J, leaving 5 bases between them. CDR1 and CDR2 from the germline V gene are SGHDT and YYEEEE.

The chain uses TRBV19 and TRBJ2-7; weak D call: TRBD2 (6 bases). The CDR3 extends over 14 amino acids. Germline V gene sequence: CDR1 LNHDA, CDR2 SQIVND (reference sequence). The V end lost 7 bases, the J end lost 4 bases, and 17 bases lay between the germline ends. This CDR3 reads CASNTGTESYEQYF. As DNA, the CDR3 is TGTGCCAGTAATACCGGGACTGAATCTTACGAGCAGTACTTC.

The gene calls are TRBV7-9 and TRBJ1-3; possible D gene TRBD1, 6 bases. Germline assignment: CDR1 SEHNR and CDR2 FQNEAQ (reference sequence). V was cut by 4 bases and J by 4 bases, with 14 bases left in between. The CDR3 extends over 15 amino acids. CDR3 region: CASSSIQGRGNTIYF. The CDR3 DNA sequence: TGTGCCAGCAGCTCCATACAGGGTAGGGGAAACACCATATATTTT.

There are a few counts of this clone. The chain is built from TRBV18 and TRBJ2-1, with a weak D call TRBD1 (6 bases). V lost 3 bases and J 9 bases, leaving 21 bases between the germline ends. The CDR3 covers 16 residues. Germline CDR1 is KGHSH and CDR2 is LQKENI. The CDR3 region has the DNA TGTGCCAGCTCACCTACCCAGCAGGGTTGGGGGCCTGAGCAGTTCTTC. It translates to CASSPTQQGWGPEQFF.

The rearrangement joins TRBV7-2 to TRBJ1-5, with a possible D match to TRBD1 (6 bases). The germline gives CDR1 SGHTA, CDR2 FQGNSA. Deletions cut 2 bases from V and 6 bases from J, with 14 bases between. There are 15 residues in the CDR3. CDR3 sequence reads: CASSLFEGEGQPQHF. CDR3 in DNA: TGTGCCAGCAGCTTATTTGAGGGGGAGGGTCAGCCCCAGCATTTT.

Regarding this clone: An end of the junction differs from the germline gene, which may be a read error. This chain links TRBV29-1 with TRBJ2-5; a possible D gene is TRBD1 (6 bases). TRBJ2-7 explains the end of the DNA better; the J call may be wrong. The germline gives CDR1 SQVTM, CDR2 ANQGSEA. The CDR3 totals 13 residues. The CDR3 DNA is TGCAGCTTTGAGGGGGACACCTCCTACGAGCAGTACTTC. Its protein product is CSFEGDTSYEQYF.

The V and J genes are TRBV2 and TRBJ1-3; D gene ambiguous. This CDR3 has 11 amino acids. The germline CDR1 and CDR2 sequences are SNHLY and FYNNEI. Trimming removed 7 bases from V and 4 bases from J, with 5 bases in between. The CDR3: CASIQGNTIYF. For the CDR3, the DNA is TGTGCCAGCATCCAAGGAAACACCATATATTTT.

The CDR3 loop is CASSQGRASGGYTF. In DNA form, the CDR3 reads TGTGCCAGCAGCCAAGGCAGAGCTTCGGGTGGCTACACCTTC. This sequence joins TRBV14 and TRBJ1-2, with D hard to call. V shed 1 base and J shed 7 bases, with 13 bases lying between them. CDR3 length equals 14 residues. Germline V gives CDR1 SGHDN, CDR2 FVKESK.

The J gene is TRBJ2-7, the V gene TRBV9, with 7 bases identical to TRBD1. V shed 3 bases, J shed 2 bases, and the junction held 5 bases outside the gene matches. Germline V gene sequence: CDR1 SGDLS, CDR2 YYNGEE. The CDR3 extends over 14 amino acids. The CDR3 DNA is TGTGCCAGCAGCGCCTCGGGACAGACCTACGAGCAGTACTTC. The encoded protein is CASSASGQTYEQYF.

The rearrangement uses TRBV21-1 and TRBJ2-3; the table assigns TRBD2, which was not confirmed against the DNA. TRBV21-1 is deemed a pseudogene. This CDR3 is built from 20 residues. The DNA of the CDR3 is TGTGCCAGCAGCAAAGCCGGCCGGGAGGGAAGGGAATCTAGCACAGATACGCAGTATTTT. Translated, it gives CASSKAGREGRESSTDTQYF.

The table lists this clone with a count of one. The gene calls are TRBV9 and TRBJ1-4, with 11 positions matching TRBD1. V dropped 0 bases and J dropped 7; count of bases not matched to a gene: 5. The CDR3 extends over 16 amino acids. Germline lookup yields CDR1 SGDLS and CDR2 YYNGEE. CDR3 sequence reads: CASSVAPGQGGEKLFF. DNA for the CDR3: TGTGCCAGCAGCGTAGCCCCGGGACAGGGGGGTGAAAAACTGTTTTTT.

The chain has TRBV5-1 and TRBJ2-3; 8 nucleotides line up with TRBD1. Trimming took 0 bases from V and 5 from J; bases not matched to a gene: 2. Germline V gene data show CDR1 as SGHRS and CDR2 as YFSETQ. The CDR3 runs 14 residues. CDR3 protein: CASSLDRGIDTQYF. CDR3 nucleotides: TGCGCCAGCAGCTTGGACAGGGGGATAGATACGCAGTATTTT.

This chain joins TRBV2 and TRBJ2-7; maybe TRBD1 (5 bases). CDR1 and CDR2 (germline): SNHLY, FYNNEI. The CDR3 loop spans 14 amino acids. The germline V and J ends were trimmed by 5 bases and 0 bases, with 11 bases remaining between them. CDR3 nucleotides: TGTGCCAGCAGTCGACAGTTTAGCTCCTACGAGCAGTACTTC. Amino acids: CASSRQFSSYEQYF.

This clone showed up just a few times. V gene TRBV30 combines with J gene TRBJ2-5; D might be TRBD2 (6 bases). This CDR3 has 12 amino acids. Trimming cost V 4 bases and J 5 bases, with 11 bases left between them. The germline V gene has CDR1 GTSNPN and CDR2 SVGIG (reference sequence). The CDR3 region is CAWMGSGETQYF. The CDR3, as DNA: TGTGCCTGGATGGGCAGCGGGGAGACCCAGTACTTC.

The CDR3 bases are TGTGCCAGCAGGCGACTAGCCCTAAGACCTAGCACAGATACGCAGTATTTT. This gives the protein CASRRLALRPSTDTQYF. The chain joins TRBV2 to TRBJ2-3; 7 nucleotides match TRBD2. The CDR3 totals 17 residues. The germline gives CDR1 SNHLY, CDR2 FYNNEI. Trimming cost V 6 bases and J 0 bases; bases outside gene matches: 12.

The chain is built from TRBV15 and TRBJ1-5; D ambiguous. This CDR3 contains 15 residues. The V end lost 0 bases, the J end lost 6 bases, and 12 bases lay between the germline ends. Germline V gene lookup returns CDR1 LNHNV and CDR2 YYDKDF (reference sequence). CDR3 in amino acids: CATSRDQLRGQPQHF. In nucleotides, the CDR3 is TGTGCCACCAGCAGAGATCAGTTGAGAGGTCAGCCCCAGCATTTT. The variable domain in full, completed from reference TRBV15 and TRBJ1-5, reads DAMVIQNPRYQVTQFGKPVTLSCSQTLNHNVMYWYQQKSSQAPKLLFHYYDKDFNNEADTPDNFQSRRPNTSFCFLDIRSPGLGDTAMYLCATSRDQLRGQPQHFGDGTRLSIL.

J is TRBJ1-2 and V is TRBV2; 10 bases match TRBD1. The CDR3 is made up of 15 amino acids. Trimming took 3 bases from V and 6 from J; bases not matched to a gene: 7. Germline-derived CDR1 and CDR2 are SNHLY and FYNNEI. The CDR3 DNA reads as TGTGCCAGCAGTGAGGAGGGACAGGGGATTGATGGCTACACCTTC. Its protein product is CASSEEGQGIDGYTF.

The V and J genes are TRBV11-1 and TRBJ2-3; maybe TRBD1 (5 bases). CDR1 is SGHAT and CDR2 is FQDESV in the germline V gene (reference sequence). The CDR3 is made up of 13 amino acids. V was cut by 5 bases and J by 3 bases, with 9 bases left in between. Here the CDR3 DNA reads TGTGCCAGCAGCAGACAGATAACAGATACGCAGTATTTT. Residues: CASSRQITDTQYF.